These 8 T cell receptor beta chains were all obtained from the same sample, sequenced in a study of blood T cells in healthy people across ages. PCR was performed a second time for 7 to 11 cycles using a sample-barcoded 5' primer and a J-beta primer mix. TCRdb passed the 5' RACE reads through MiXCR, listing each CDR3 protein once. Of hundreds of thousands of distinct CDR3 sequences listed, 40% to 65% are singletons. Sequenced sample: blood. These TCRs come from a woman older than 75 in good health.

This clonotype has ten or more counts. This sequence joins TRBV20-1 and TRBJ2-1, with unresolved D. Looked up from germline, CDR1 is DFQATT and CDR2 is SNEGSKA (reference sequence). CDR3 length equals 12 residues. V lost 6 bases and J lost 0, with 6 bases in between. The CDR3 DNA follows: TGCAGTGCCCTGCACTCCTACAATGAGCAGTTCTTC. Its translation is CSALHSYNEQFF.

The rearrangement uses TRBV5-4 and TRBJ2-1, with 7 bases aligning to TRBD2. Trimming took 3 bases from V and 7 from J; bases not matched to a gene: 13. Germline CDR1 is SGHNT and CDR2 is YYREEE (reference sequence). The CDR3 runs to 16 residues. The CDR3, as DNA: TGTGCCAGCAGCTCGGCTGGGACTACCGAGGGAAATGAGCAGTTCTTC. Translating it yields CASSSAGTTEGNEQFF.

In the case of this clonotype: One junction end does not reproduce the germline sequence, and a read error may be involved. This sequence joins TRBV20-1 and TRBJ1-5; D might be TRBD1 (6 bases). This CDR3 contains 15 residues. Germline CDR1 and CDR2: DFQATT and SNEGSKA (reference sequence). The CDR3 DNA reads as TGCAGTGCTAGTTGGGGGGGCTGGAGCAGTCAGCCCCAGCATTTT. It is translated as CSASWGGWSSQPQHF.

This clonotype has a count of ten or more. The V gene is TRBV10-3, the J gene TRBJ2-4, with D perhaps assigned TRBD1 or TRBD2 (6 bases each). CDR1 and CDR2 (germline): ENHRY, SYGVKD. Trimming left V 4 bases short and J 2 bases short, with 18 bases between. The CDR3 runs 17 residues. Here the CDR3 DNA reads TGTGCCATCAGTGCGGATTTCGGGGGCCTATCCAAAAACATTCAGTACTTC. Its translation: CAISADFGGLSKNIQYF.

The genes are TRBV12-3 or TRBV12-4 and TRBJ2-5, with 7 bases matching TRBD1. The CDR3 runs 13 residues. V lost 5 bases, J lost 7 bases, and 7 bases stayed unmatched. The CDR3 region has the DNA TGTGCCAGCAGTCCCGACAGGGATAGGACCCAGTACTTC. Amino acids: CASSPDRDRTQYF.

The chain uses TRBV7-2 and TRBJ1-1; D is uncertain. CDR1 is SGHTA and CDR2 is FQGNSA in the germline V gene. There are 13 residues in the CDR3. The ends were cut back, 2 bases at V and 1 base at J, with 5 bases in the middle. The CDR3 DNA reads as TGTGCCAGCAGCTTAACTTCGAACACTGAAGCTTTCTTT. Translated: CASSLTSNTEAFF.

There are many counts of this clonotype. This chain connects TRBV3-1 to TRBJ2-4, with 8 nucleotides matching TRBD1. The germline CDR1 and CDR2 sequences are LGHDT and YNNKEL (reference sequence). The CDR3 is 14 residues long. The junction had 8 bases not matched to a gene; V was cut back by 4 bases and J by 9 bases. DNA of the CDR3: TGTGCCAGCAGCCCATTTGGACAGGGATCCATTCAGTACTTC. Translation: CASSPFGQGSIQYF.

As regards this clonotype: A read error may explain this, as a much larger clone is one base away. The rearrangement uses TRBV7-2 and TRBJ2-5, with D hard to call. Germline lookup yields CDR1 SGHTA and CDR2 FQGNSA. This CDR3 region has 13 residues. V lost 9 bases, J lost 11 bases, and 22 bases lay in between. The CDR3 sequence: CASSNPSTNEQYF. The CDR3 DNA follows: TGTGCCAGTTCCAACCCCTCTACGAATGAGCAGTACTTC.